The T cell receptor beta chain described here comes from a study of beta chain features in type 1 diabetes. Study as a whole: Cell yields, gender and age were similar in healthy donors and patients. The samples had 85 million to 140 million sorted cells examined in all. Study findings and constraints: Since sequencing was performed on cDNA, cells with high TCR expression could be over-represented. A moderate, significant TCRB CDR3 shortening appeared in type 1 diabetes across four CD4+ subsets.

Isolated RNA was reverse transcribed in full, so expressed TCRB transcripts were sequenced. Profiling relied on immunoSEQ multiplex PCR, and the TCRdb table lists in-frame clones only, not all of them. This sample has some 280,000 clones, with roughly an eighth found just once. Germline V gene data show CDR1 as KGHSH and CDR2 as LQKENI. CDR3 length equals 13 residues. V lost 0 bases and J lost 6, with 5 bases in between. Each of the CD4+ naive, central memory, regulatory and stem cell-like memory populations was sorted via CD45RO/CCR7/CD25/CD127/CD95/CD27. Of note for this clone: Its antigen is as yet unknown.

Sequencing was done on a sample of naive CD4+ T cells from blood. The TCR comes from a man aged 25 to 40 with type 1 diabetes. The chain uses TRBV18 and TRBJ1-4; D gene unclear. The CDR3 coding sequence is TGTGCCAGCTCACCACCGAGCGATGAAAAACTGTTTTTT. Its translation: CASSPPSDEKLFF.